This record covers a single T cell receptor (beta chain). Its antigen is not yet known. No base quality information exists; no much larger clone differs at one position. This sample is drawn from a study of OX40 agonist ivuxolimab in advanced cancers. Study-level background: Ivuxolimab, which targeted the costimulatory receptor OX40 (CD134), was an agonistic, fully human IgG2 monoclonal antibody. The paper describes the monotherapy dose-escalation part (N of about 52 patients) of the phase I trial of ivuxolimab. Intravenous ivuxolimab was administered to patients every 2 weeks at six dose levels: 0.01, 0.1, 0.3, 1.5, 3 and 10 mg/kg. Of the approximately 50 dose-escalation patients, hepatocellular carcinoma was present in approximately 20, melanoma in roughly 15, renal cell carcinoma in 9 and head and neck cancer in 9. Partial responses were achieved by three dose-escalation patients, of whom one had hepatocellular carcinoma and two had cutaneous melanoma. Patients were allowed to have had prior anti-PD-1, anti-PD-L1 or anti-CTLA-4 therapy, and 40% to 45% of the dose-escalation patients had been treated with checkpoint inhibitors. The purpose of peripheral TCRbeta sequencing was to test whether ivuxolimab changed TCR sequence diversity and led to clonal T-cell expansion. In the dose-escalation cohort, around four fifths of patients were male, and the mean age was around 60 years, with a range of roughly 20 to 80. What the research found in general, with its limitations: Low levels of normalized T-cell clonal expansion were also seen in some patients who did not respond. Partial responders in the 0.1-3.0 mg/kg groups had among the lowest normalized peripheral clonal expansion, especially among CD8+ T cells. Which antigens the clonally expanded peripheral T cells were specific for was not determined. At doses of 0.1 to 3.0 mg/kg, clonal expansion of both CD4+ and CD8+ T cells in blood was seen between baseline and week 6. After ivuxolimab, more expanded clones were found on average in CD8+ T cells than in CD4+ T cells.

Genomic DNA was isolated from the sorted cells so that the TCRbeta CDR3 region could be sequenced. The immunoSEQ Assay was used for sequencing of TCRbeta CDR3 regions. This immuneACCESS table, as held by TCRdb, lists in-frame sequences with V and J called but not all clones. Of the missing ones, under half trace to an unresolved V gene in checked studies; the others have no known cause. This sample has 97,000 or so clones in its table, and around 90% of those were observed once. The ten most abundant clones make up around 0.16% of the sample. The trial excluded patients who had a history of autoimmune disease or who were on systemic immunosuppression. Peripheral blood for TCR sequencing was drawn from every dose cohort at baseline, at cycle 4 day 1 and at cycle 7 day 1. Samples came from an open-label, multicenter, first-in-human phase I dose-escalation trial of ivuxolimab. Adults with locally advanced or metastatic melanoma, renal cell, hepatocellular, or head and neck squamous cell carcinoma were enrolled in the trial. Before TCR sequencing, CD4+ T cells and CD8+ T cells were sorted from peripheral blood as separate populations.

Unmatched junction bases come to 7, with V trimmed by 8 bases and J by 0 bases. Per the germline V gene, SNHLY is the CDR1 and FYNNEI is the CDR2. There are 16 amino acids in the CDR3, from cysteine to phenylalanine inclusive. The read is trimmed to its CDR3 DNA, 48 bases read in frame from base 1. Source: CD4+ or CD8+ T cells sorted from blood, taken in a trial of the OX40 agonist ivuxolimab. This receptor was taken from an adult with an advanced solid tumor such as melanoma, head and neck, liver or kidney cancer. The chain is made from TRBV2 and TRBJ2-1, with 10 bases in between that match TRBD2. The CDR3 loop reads CASRGASGSSYNEQFF. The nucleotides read TGTGCCAGCCGAGGGGCTAGCGGGAGCTCCTACAATGAGCAGTTCTTC.